Each of the 7 T cell receptor delta chains below was sequenced from the same sample in a study of gamma-delta chains in newborns, infants, children. TCRdb made new clone calls on the reads using CATT. The table includes a few thousand delta-chain clones, 6.2% detected once. Sequences were obtained from blood. These receptors originate from a child who was a newborn, infant or young child, either healthy, febrile or measles-vaccinated (not recorded which).

A few counts support this clone. The gene calls are TRDV2 and TRDJ3; tentative D call: TRDD3 (6 bases). From germline, CDR1 is GEAIGNYY and CDR2 EKD. The germline V and J ends were trimmed by 1 base and 3 bases, with 18 bases remaining between them. This CDR3 contains 19 residues. The CDR3 sequence is CACDTRIPGGYWDTRQMFF. The CDR3 DNA follows: TGTGCCTGTGACACGCGGATACCAGGAGGGTACTGGGACACCCGACAGATGTTTTTC.

Sample share makes this clone medium-sized (0.01 to 0.1%). Other nucleotide sequences from this sample produce the same CDR3. V usage is TRDV2 and J usage is TRDJ3, with 9 bases that match TRDD3. This CDR3 spans 17 amino acids. Germline values: CDR1 GEAIGNYY, CDR2 EKD. Trimming at V came to 3 bases and at J to 0 bases, leaving 2 bases not matched to a gene. The CDR3 bases are TGTGCCTGTGACGTACTGGGGGACTCCTGGGACACCCGACAGATGTTTTTC. This gives the protein CACDVLGDSWDTRQMFF.

The sample holds one count of this clone. V is TRDV1 and J is TRDJ1; TRDD3 is a possible D gene (5 bases). Matching the DNA to germline supplied the J gene, which TCRdb does not give. Germline CDR1 is TSWWSYY and CDR2 is QGS. The V gene lost 2 bases and the J gene lost 0 bases, with 28 bases spanning the gap. The CDR3 is 21 residues long. The CDR3 sequence is CALGEIKAGGGRGPYTDKLIF. DNA for the CDR3: TGTGCTCTTGGGGAAATTAAGGCGGGCGGGGGCCGGGGCCCCTACACCGATAAACTCATCTTT.

This clone was counted only a few times. The CDR3 is CALGDPPRAIRTGGYRVTAQLFF. Here the CDR3 DNA reads TGTGCTCTTGGGGATCCCCCGCGGGCCATTAGGACTGGGGGATACAGGGTGACAGCACAACTCTTCTTT. The chain combines TRDV1 with TRDJ2; 12 nucleotides line up with TRDD3. In germline, CDR1 is TSWWSYY, CDR2 QGS. The CDR3 has 23 residues. Trimming at V came to 3 bases and at J to 3 bases, leaving 23 bases not matched to a gene.

The table lists this clone with a few counts. The chain recombines TRDV2 with TRDJ3; 12 bases match TRDD3. V trimming: 0 bases; J trimming: 4 bases; junction bases outside the gene matches: 6. CDR3 length: 19 amino acids. The germline V gene has CDR1 GEAIGNYY and CDR2 EKD. For the CDR3, the DNA is TGTGCCTGTGACACCGCTGGGGGATACGCAAAATGGGACACCCGACAGATGTTTTTC. Its protein product is CACDTAGGYAKWDTRQMFF.

The rearrangement uses TRDV2 and TRDJ3; TRDD3 agrees at 13 bases. V dropped 2 bases and J dropped 0; count of bases not matched to a gene: 3. CDR3 length equals 19 residues. Germline lookup yields CDR1 GEAIGNYY and CDR2 EKD. The CDR3 sequence: CACDKYWGIRSWDTRQMFF. The CDR3 DNA is TGTGCCTGTGACAAATACTGGGGGATACGCTCCTGGGACACCCGACAGATGTTTTTC.

By sample fraction, this clone is medium-sized. V usage is TRDV2 and J usage is TRDJ1, with 7 bases identical to TRDD3. In germline, CDR1 is GEAIGNYY, CDR2 EKD. The CDR3 is 15 amino acids. With 1 base clipped from V and 0 bases from J, the junction kept 4 bases outside the gene matches. DNA of the CDR3: TGTGCCTGTGACACGGGGGATTCGGACACCGATAAACTCATCTTT. This encodes CACDTGDSDTDKLIF.